This record looks at one T cell receptor (beta chain) sequence and its context. The data originate from a study of blood T cells in healthy people across ages. The use of a sample-barcoded 5' primer and a J-beta primer mix characterized a second PCR of 7 to 11 cycles. Every cDNA was tagged by a template-switch adaptor with 12 random nucleotides. Samples each returned at least 3 million CDR3-containing paired-end reads. MiXCR, run by TCRdb on the 5' RACE reads, gives a single entry per CDR3 protein. The sample comprises fewer than 2 million distinct CDR3 sequences, about two fifths of which are singletons, and under 25% rests with the top ten. Per-sample yields of isolated PBMCs were at least 6 million. Looked up from germline, CDR1 is SGHNT and CDR2 is YYREEE (reference sequence). The germline V and J ends were trimmed by 4 bases and 5 bases, with 16 bases remaining between them. The CDR3 extends over 14 amino acids.

V usage is TRBV5-4 and J usage is TRBJ2-7; TRBD1 or TRBD2 may be the D gene (5 bases each). The clonotype originates from a human donor in good health. Sequencing was performed on blood. The CDR3 nucleotides read TGTGCCAGCAGCCCCCTACCAGGGACCCACGAGCAGTACTTC. Amino acids: CASSPLPGTHEQYF.